This TCR beta chain emerged from a study of tissue T cells after allogeneic stem cell transplantation. Sequencing used immunoSEQ multiplex PCR; TCRdb keeps in-frame clones, though not all of them. The sample consists of thousands of clones, roughly three quarters of them appearing once. The V gene's germline CDR1 is LNHDA and CDR2 SQIVND (reference sequence). The CDR3 totals 14 residues. Trimming removed 4 bases at V and 2 bases at J, with 10 bases between. The chain joins TRBV19 to TRBJ2-3, with D possibly TRBD1 on 5 matching bases. This clonotype was obtained from an older male patient with steroid-refractory graft-versus-host disease after an allogeneic stem cell transplant. Some T cells may originate from the graft donor. Sequencing was performed on skin, taken at autopsy. CDR3 in DNA: TGTGCCAGTAGTACAATGACAGCCACAGATACGCAGTATTTT. Protein sequence: CASSTMTATDTQYF.